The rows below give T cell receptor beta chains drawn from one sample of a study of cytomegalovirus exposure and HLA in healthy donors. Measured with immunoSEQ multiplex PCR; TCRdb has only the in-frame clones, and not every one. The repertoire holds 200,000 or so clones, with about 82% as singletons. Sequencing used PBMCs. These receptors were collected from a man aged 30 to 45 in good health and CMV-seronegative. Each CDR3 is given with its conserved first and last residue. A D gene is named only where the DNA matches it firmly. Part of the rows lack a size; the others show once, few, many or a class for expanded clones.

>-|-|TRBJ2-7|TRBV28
TGTGCCAGCATTAATAGGGGGGGCGAGCAGTACTTC
CASINRGGEQYF
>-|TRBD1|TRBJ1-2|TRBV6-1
TGTGCCAGCAGCCCGACAGGGTATGGCTACACCTTC
CASSPTGYGYTF
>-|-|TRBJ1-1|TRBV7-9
TGTGCCAGCAGCTTAGGCGGTCGCACTGAAGCTTTCTTT
CASSLGGRTEAFF
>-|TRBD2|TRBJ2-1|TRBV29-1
TGCAGCGTGAGGACTAGTCTCAACAATGAGCAGTTCTTC
CSVRTSLNNEQFF
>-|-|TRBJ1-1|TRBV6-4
TGTGCCAGCAGAAGCGGGCCAGGGGAAGCTTTCTTT
CASRSGPGEAFF
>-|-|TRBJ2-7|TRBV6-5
TGTGCCAGCAGTTACCAGGGCTACGAGCAGTACTTC
CASSYQGYEQYF
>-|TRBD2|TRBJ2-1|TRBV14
TGTGCCAGCAGCCAAGACGGGGGGGCCTTCTACAATGAGCAGTTCTTC
CASSQDGGAFYNEQFF
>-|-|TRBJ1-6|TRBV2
TGTGCCAGCAGTGAAGATTGGACAGATTCACCCCTCCACTTT
CASSEDWTDSPLHF
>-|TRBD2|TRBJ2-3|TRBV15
TGTGCCACCAGCTCCGCCAGCGGGGCGTCGGGGGATACGCAGTATTTT
CATSSASGASGDTQYF
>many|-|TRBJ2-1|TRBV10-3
TGTGCCATCAGTGATTACGGCGGCGGGGCCCAGACGGATGAGCAGTTCTTC
CAISDYGGGAQTDEQFF
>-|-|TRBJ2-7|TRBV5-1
TGCGCCAGCAGCTTGACCCCGAGGGCAGCGCAGGATGAGCAGTACTTC
CASSLTPRAAQDEQYF
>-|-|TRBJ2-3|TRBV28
TGTGCCAGCAGTTTTTCAGGTTCTCGCACAGATACGCAGTATTTT
CASSFSGSRTDTQYF
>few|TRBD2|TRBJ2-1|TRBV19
TGTGCCAGCCGGAGGGCGACAGCGGGGATTACCAATGAGCAGTTCTTC
CASRRATAGITNEQFF
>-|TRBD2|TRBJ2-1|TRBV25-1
TGTGCCAGCAGTGAATTAGCGGGGCCCCATGAGCAGTTCTTC
CASSELAGPHEQFF
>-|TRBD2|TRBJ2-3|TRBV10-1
TGCGCCAGCAGTGATGTGAGCGGGGGAAGCACAGATACGCAGTATTTT
CASSDVSGGSTDTQYF
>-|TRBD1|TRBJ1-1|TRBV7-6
TGTGCCAGCAGCAGTCCCGGGACAGGGAGGAACACTGAAGCTTTCTTT
CASSSPGTGRNTEAFF
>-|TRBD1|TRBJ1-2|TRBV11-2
TGTGCCAGCAGCAACCGGGACAGGGACTATGGCTACACCTTC
CASSNRDRDYGYTF
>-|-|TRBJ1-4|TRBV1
-
CTSSQDPRFGRGNEKLFF
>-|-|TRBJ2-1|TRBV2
TGTGCCAGCAGTGATCTTCCCACAGGACAGTTCTTC
CASSDLPTGQFF
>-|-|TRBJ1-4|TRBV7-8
TGTGCCAGCAGCTTAGGGTCAGGCCAGGGAGGGAAACTGTTTTTT
CASSLGSGQGGKLFF
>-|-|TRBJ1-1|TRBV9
TGTGCCAGCAGCCCGGACACCCTGAACACTGAAGCTTTCTTT
CASSPDTLNTEAFF
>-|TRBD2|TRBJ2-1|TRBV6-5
TGTGCCAGCAGTTTAGCGGGGGATTCCTACAATGAGCAGTTCTTC
CASSLAGDSYNEQFF